This is a list of T cell receptor beta chains from one sample in a study of monozygotic twins with cystic fibrosis. Only in-frame clones appear in the TCRdb table, and some are missing; sequencing was by immunoSEQ multiplex PCR. This table has about 14,000 clones, 90% to 95% appearing once. The sequenced sample was blood. These receptors originate from a girl aged 2-10 years with cystic fibrosis. The conserved cysteine and the conserved F or W are not part of the CDR3 here. A D gene is named only where the DNA matches it firmly.

j_call d_call v_call cdr3_aa
TRBJ2-7 TRBD2 TRBV7-2 ASSFGLAGTYEQY
TRBJ1-2 TRBD1 TRBV4-2 ASSHRDRDGYT
TRBJ1-4 TRBD1 TRBV10-3 AISASGTVSEKLF
TRBJ2-7 TRBD1 TRBV28 ASTRSLGQSEQY
TRBJ2-3 - TRBV5-4 ASSPGTLGGDTQY
TRBJ2-7 - TRBV28 ASNRQLSYEQY
TRBJ1-2 TRBD1 TRBV29-1 SVEDRGDSTTSNYGYT
TRBJ2-5 - TRBV15 ATSGTQETQY
TRBJ1-1 - TRBV30 AWALSTEAF
TRBJ1-5 - TRBV9 ASSVGSGSNQPQH
TRBJ1-2 - TRBV4-2 ASSQTGTAYGYT
TRBJ2-1 TRBD2 TRBV19 ASSIAASGLYNEQF
TRBJ1-1 - TRBV2 ASSEPSGTHTEAF
TRBJ2-7 TRBD1 TRBV7-2 ASSLTGQVFYEQY
TRBJ1-2 - TRBV18 ASSPLEKSYGYT
TRBJ1-2 TRBD1 TRBV18 ASSPQQGADGYT
TRBJ2-3 - TRBV25-1 ASSELAGSTDTQY
TRBJ2-2 - TRBV5-4 ASSREPGQNTGELF
TRBJ1-2 - TRBV2 ASSEVGRDLGGYT
TRBJ1-5 - TRBV10-3 AISGGPAGNQPQH
TRBJ2-7 - TRBV11-3 ASSPSIGGTESEQY
TRBJ1-2 - TRBV5-6 ASSSPGRNNYGYT
TRBJ2-7 - TRBV7-2 ASSKADSYEQY
TRBJ2-1 TRBD2 TRBV27 ASSLRAGLAVNEQF
TRBJ2-3 - TRBV25-1 ASSAQFSPDTQY
TRBJ2-3 TRBD2 TRBV5-1 ASSWGAASGSIGGTDTQY
TRBJ1-5 - TRBV28 ASIPGRGGWNQPQH
TRBJ2-7 TRBD2 TRBV7-2 ASSLDVAGVPIYEQY
TRBJ1-5 - TRBV11-1 ASSLRVGSAQH
TRBJ1-2 TRBD1 TRBV6-6 ASSQGQGLLNYGYT
TRBJ2-5 TRBD1 TRBV5-6 ASSQNFRTGSQETQY